The source of this T cell receptor beta chain is a study of blood T cell repertoires in COVID-19 (dated by TCRdb to about 2020). Notes on the research overall: The collaborator samples originated in the United States, Italy and Spain and spanned the acute and convalescent phases of COVID-19. The prospective study material was composed of cDNA or gDNA derived from T cells, B-cell-depleted T cells, or PBMCs. Deeply sampled blood TCRbeta repertoires from subjects exposed to, actively infected with, or recovered from COVID-19 were included in the dataset. The repertoires were released in a freely available public database meant as a resource for research on the immune response to SARS-CoV-2. Samples were obtained from the ongoing ImmuneRACE study (first 160 participants) and from 1,254 subjects provided by 6 global collaborators. A de-identified subject ID, COVID-19 status, age in years and sex were almost always included in the sample metadata. HLA class I and class II types, where available, came from metadata supplied by the sample provider rather than from assay-based typing.

Overall study outcomes, separate from this receptor: How much clinical and demographic metadata was included differed by source and by participant, and the metadata was provided uncurated.

From cysteine to phenylalanine, the CDR3 is 18 amino acids long. The sequence is cut down to CDR3 DNA, 54 bases in frame from base 1. CDR1 and CDR2, per the germline V gene (reference sequence), are MNHEY and SMNVEV. At the junction V is shortened by 6 bases and J by 4 bases; bases outside the gene matches: 15. Comments on this clone: This receptor's antigen is unknown. No much larger clone exists at a distance of one base, and base qualities are not known.

TCRbeta CDR3 regions were amplified from genomic DNA by means of the immunoSEQ Assay, a bias-controlled multiplex PCR. On the study's bioinformatics: Within the assay, amplification of reference gene primers was used to estimate how many nucleated cells each sample contained. To quantify the absolute abundance of each unique TCRbeta CDR3 rearrangement, sequence reads were collapsed and filtered. For each sample, productive Simpson clonality was calculated as the square root of Simpson's diversity index over productive rearrangements. TCRdb stores this immuneACCESS table with in-frame sequences only. Part of the clones is absent; in the studies checked, under half of the shortfall reflects unresolved V genes, and no reason is known for the rest. The V and J calls and clone size come from that table; D and trimming were worked out from the DNA. The sample records about 85,000 clones, roughly 87% of which are singletons. The ten largest clones capture approximately 5.9% of the sample.

The collaborating institutions used their own protocols to collect whole blood in K2EDTA tubes. For TCRbeta analysis, collaborators shipped samples in one of three forms: frozen whole blood, isolated PBMCs, or DNA extracted from either of those sample types. The sequenced material came from peripheral blood. The chain is encoded by TRBV27 joined to TRBJ2-2, and TRBD2 matches 9 of the central bases. This sequence was found in a man aged 60-69 years with acute or convalescent COVID-19. CDR3 sequence: CASREFEAGGPSTGELFF. The nucleotide sequence is TGTGCCAGCAGAGAGTTCGAGGCGGGGGGGCCCAGCACCGGGGAGCTGTTTTTT.